This T cell receptor beta chain came from a study of blood T cells in healthy people across ages. Collection of 8.5 to 10 milliliters of peripheral blood was performed for each donor. A minimum of 5 micrograms of total RNA was extracted per sample. The length of the CDR3 is 16 residues. Germline V gene sequence: CDR1 SGHRS, CDR2 YFSETQ. A sample-barcoded 5' primer and a J-beta primer mix were used in a second PCR of about 7 to 12 cycles. TCRdb independently ran MiXCR on the 5' RACE reads; one entry per CDR3 protein. The sample contains fewer than 800,000 distinct CDR3 sequences, more than 40% of which appear only once.

The chain recombines TRBV5-1 with TRBJ2-4; possible D gene TRBD1, 5 bases. The J call may be faulty, since TRBJ2-7 better matches the DNA end. The sequenced material came from blood. This clonotype originated in a woman in her sixties or seventies in good health. CDR3 region: CASSWTGPDQGHEQYF. CDR3 in DNA: TGCGCCAGCAGCTGGACCGGGCCCGACCAGGGCCACGAGCAGTACTTC.